The source of this T cell receptor (beta chain) is a study of radiation and T cells in renal cell carcinoma. Only one count was recorded for this clone. Its antigen is currently unknown. The assay was immunoSEQ multiplex PCR, and TCRdb's table has in-frame clones only and misses some. The data hold 65,000 or so clones, with over 60% observed a single time. CDR1 and CDR2 from the germline V gene are MNHEY and SMNVEV (reference sequence). The CDR3 totals 15 residues. Deletions cut 3 bases from V and 0 bases from J, with 10 bases between. Time point described: blood 4 weeks post-SBRT, at nephrectomy. The treatment denotes: 15 Gy SBRT to primary tumor, nephrectomy 4 weeks later. Radiation-treated patients gave blood at baseline, week 2 and week 4. The patient's renal cell carcinoma had clear cell pathology. General study results and limits: From baseline, blood top tumor clonotypes peaked at 2 weeks post-radiation.

The input for sequencing was blood, taken from a patient whose treatment included radiotherapy and nephrectomy. This receptor was obtained from a man between 60 and 75 years old with renal cell carcinoma. The chain is built from TRBV27 and TRBJ2-3; perhaps TRBD2 as D (6 bases). The CDR3 DNA sequence: TGTGCCAGCAGTTTCCGGCTAGCGAGCACAGATACGCAGTATTTT. It translates to CASSFRLASTDTQYF.